This T cell receptor beta chain was sequenced in a study of cytomegalovirus exposure and HLA in healthy donors. General observations from the study: CMV serostatus was the sole immune exposure data available. In a later analysis, most CMV-associated TCR beta chains appeared HLA-restricted. The study flagged around 150 TCR beta chains as cytomegalovirus-associated. A further, later analysis showed that HLA-associated TCR beta chains (compared with equally common others) were more clonally expanded.

Concerning this clone itself: Its antigen is currently unknown.

The PCR made use of 60 Vbeta and 13 Jbeta primers. The repertoire was sequenced with immunoSEQ multiplex PCR; TCRdb's copy has only in-frame clones and lacks some. Recorded for this sample: around 140,000 clones. Germline V gene lookup returns CDR1 MNHNS and CDR2 SASEGT. This CDR3 has 14 residues. Trimming cost V 6 bases and J 0 bases, with 8 bases left between them. This receptor was identified in a woman in her forties in good health and CMV-seropositive. J is TRBJ1-4 and V is TRBV6-1; D not resolved. Sequenced input: PBMCs. CDR3 DNA sequence: TGTGCCAGCAGATTCTATTCAACTAATGAAAAACTGTTTTTT. It translates to CASRFYSTNEKLFF.